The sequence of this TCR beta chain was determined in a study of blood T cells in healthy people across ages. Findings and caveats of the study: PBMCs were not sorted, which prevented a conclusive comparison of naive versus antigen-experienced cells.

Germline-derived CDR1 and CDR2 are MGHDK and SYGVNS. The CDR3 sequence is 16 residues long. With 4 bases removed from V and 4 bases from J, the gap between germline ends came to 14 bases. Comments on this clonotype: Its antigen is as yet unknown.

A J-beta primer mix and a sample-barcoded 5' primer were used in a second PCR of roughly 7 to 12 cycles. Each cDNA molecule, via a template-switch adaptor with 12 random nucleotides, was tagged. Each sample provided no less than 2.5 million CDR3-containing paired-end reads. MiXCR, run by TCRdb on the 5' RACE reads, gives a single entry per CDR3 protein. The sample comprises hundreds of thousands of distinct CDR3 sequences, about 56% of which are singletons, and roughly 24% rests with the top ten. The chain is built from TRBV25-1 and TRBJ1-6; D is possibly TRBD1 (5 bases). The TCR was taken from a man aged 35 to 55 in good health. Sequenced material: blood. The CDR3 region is CASSGGTAGYNSPLHF. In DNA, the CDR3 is TGTGCCAGCAGTGGGGGGACGGCCGGGTATAATTCACCCCTCCACTTT.